This T cell receptor beta chain was observed in a study of CD8+ T cells in alopecia areata. Germline values: CDR1 GTSNPN, CDR2 SVGIG (reference sequence). Germline trimming cut 2 bases from V and 5 bases from J; bases unmatched to any gene: 12. The CDR3 extends over 17 amino acids. Once RNA had been extracted, it was reverse transcribed into cDNA to act as the sequencing template. The assay was immunoSEQ multiplex PCR, and TCRdb's table has in-frame clones only and misses some. The sample has some 150,000 clones, around half seen once. The V call is TRBV30, the J call TRBJ2-1, with 10 bases aligning to TRBD2. This sequence originates from a human donor with alopecia areata. The sequences come from CD8+ T cells sorted from blood, collected at week 0. Here the CDR3 reads CAWSRLAGVGGDNEQFF. The CDR3 region has the DNA TGTGCCTGGAGTAGGCTAGCGGGGGTTGGAGGGGACAATGAGCAGTTCTTC.